The 14 T cell receptor beta chains below come from one sample, sequenced in a study of CD8+CD57+ T cells in acquired aplastic anemia. Using genomic DNA as the template, TCR beta VDJ and CDR3 profiling was carried out. MiXCR, applied by TCRdb to the reads, yields one record per CDR3 protein. This table has around 150,000 distinct CDR3 sequences, roughly 48% appearing once. Those patients picked for sequencing had displayed CD8+CD57+ cell expansion on flow cytometry. What was sequenced was sorted CD4+, CD8+, or CD8+CD57+ T cells (not recorded which) from PBMCs. The receptors were sampled from a human donor with aplastic anemia.

This clonotype was seen more than once but under ten times. The chain links TRBV20-1 to TRBJ1-4; D is ambiguous. The length of the CDR3 is 12 residues. The V gene lost 1 base and the J gene lost 5 bases, with 5 bases spanning the gap. Germline V gene sequence: CDR1 DFQATT, CDR2 SNEGSKA (reference sequence). The CDR3 here is CSARGRNEKLFF. CDR3 DNA sequence: TGCAGTGCTAGAGGCCGAAATGAAAAACTGTTTTTT.

The chain combines TRBV12-3 or TRBV12-4 with TRBJ2-5; TRBD2 aligns across 7 bases. The CDR3 extends over 15 amino acids. Unmatched junction bases numbered 8, after V lost 5 bases and J lost 2 bases. The CDR3 region is CASSPLGLDQETQYF. For the CDR3, the DNA is TGTGCCAGCAGTCCCCTAGGACTAGATCAAGAGACCCAGTACTTC.

The V and J genes are TRBV19 and TRBJ2-1; D is unresolved. CDR3 length: 13 amino acids. The germline V gene encodes CDR1 LNHDA and CDR2 SQIVND (reference sequence). V lost 3 bases to trimming and J lost 10 bases, with 13 bases between them. The CDR3 region is CASSINTQGEQFF. For the CDR3, the DNA is TGTGCCAGTAGTATCAACACCCAAGGAGAGCAGTTCTTC.

The chain employs TRBV19 and TRBJ2-5; 7 bases fit TRBD1. With 4 bases clipped from V and 1 base from J, the junction kept 6 bases outside the gene matches. This CDR3 is 15 amino acids long. Germline lookup yields CDR1 LNHDA and CDR2 SQIVND (reference sequence). For the CDR3, the DNA is TGTGCCAGTAGTAACCTAGGGACAGCCCAAGAGACCCAGTACTTC. It encodes CASSNLGTAQETQYF. The full variable domain, rest sourced from reference TRBV19 and TRBJ2-5, is DGGITQSPKYLFRKEGQNVTLSCEQNLNHDAMYWYRQDPGQGLRLIYYSQIVNDFQKGDIAEGYSVSREKKESFPLTVTSAQKNPTAFYLCASSNLGTAQETQYFGPGTRLLVL.

The V gene is TRBV20-1, the J gene TRBJ2-1, with a possible D match to TRBD2 (6 bases). CDR3 length: 15 amino acids. The V and J ends lost 6 bases and 0 bases respectively, with 15 bases between them. Germline V gene lookup returns CDR1 DFQATT and CDR2 SNEGSKA (reference sequence). The CDR3 DNA reads TGCAGTGCAATTATAGCGGCAGGCTCCTACAATGAGCAGTTCTTC. Amino acid sequence: CSAIIAAGSYNEQFF.

The rearrangement joins TRBV2 to TRBJ1-2, with D perhaps TRBD1 (5 bases). This CDR3 comprises 15 residues. CDR1 SNHLY and CDR2 FYNNEI come from the germline V gene. With 7 bases removed from V and 8 bases from J, the gap between germline ends came to 23 bases. The CDR3 coding sequence is TGTGCCAGCATGCCCGAGTTGAGACAGTGGAGAGGCTACACCTTC. Its translation is CASMPELRQWRGYTF.

This sequence joins TRBV20-1 and TRBJ1-2, with D possibly matching TRBD1 (5 bases). CDR1 DFQATT and CDR2 SNEGSKA come from the germline V gene (reference sequence). This CDR3 comprises 13 residues. Trimming shortened V by 6 bases and J by 8 bases, and 19 bases separated the two germline ends. Here the CDR3 reads CSAIPSWGYGYTF. The CDR3 DNA is TGCAGTGCGATTCCCTCCTGGGGGTACGGCTACACCTTC.

At least ten counts were recorded for this clonotype. V gene TRBV20-1 combines with J gene TRBJ2-2, with TRBD1 as a possible D gene (7 bases). V was trimmed by 2 bases and J by 0 bases, leaving 13 bases between them. The V gene's germline CDR1 is DFQATT and CDR2 SNEGSKA (reference sequence). The CDR3 extends over 16 amino acids. The CDR3 nucleotides are TGCAGTGCTAGATCGACAGGGAGGACGAACACCGGGGAGCTGTTTTTT. Translating it yields CSARSTGRTNTGELFF.

This clonotype occurred many times. The chain has TRBV5-1 and TRBJ1-2; D is ambiguous. V lost 0 bases and J 4 bases, leaving 10 bases between the germline ends. Germline loops: CDR1 SGHRS, CDR2 YFSETQ. This CDR3 is built from 14 residues. The CDR3 here is CASSLEGLAYGYTF. The DNA of the CDR3 is TGCGCCAGCAGCTTGGAGGGCCTAGCCTATGGCTACACCTTC. Full variable domain (outside the CDR3, taken from reference TRBV5-1 and TRBJ1-2): KAGVTQTPRYLIKTRGQQVTLSCSPISGHRSVSWYQQTPGQGLQFLFEYFSETQRNKGNFPGRFSGRQFSNSRSEMNVSTLELGDSALYLCASSLEGLAYGYTFGSGTRLTVV.

V is TRBV20-1 and J is TRBJ2-7; the match to TRBD2 covers 12 bases. Trimming took 3 bases from V and 4 from J; bases not matched to a gene: 4. Germline V gene lookup returns CDR1 DFQATT and CDR2 SNEGSKA (reference sequence). The CDR3 is made up of 14 amino acids. The CDR3 spells CSARTGTSGYEQYF. The CDR3 nucleotides are TGCAGTGCTAGGACCGGGACTAGCGGGTACGAGCAGTACTTC.

The chain recombines TRBV20-1 with TRBJ2-3, with D unclear. Looked up from germline, CDR1 is DFQATT and CDR2 is SNEGSKA (reference sequence). V was cut by 2 bases and J by 0 bases, with 15 bases left in between. This CDR3 region has 16 residues. CDR3 DNA sequence: TGCAGTGCTAGACCCTCAGCGTTTTCTAGCACAGATACGCAGTATTTT. Its translation: CSARPSAFSSTDTQYF.

The sample holds many counts of this clonotype. The chain recombines TRBV29-1 with TRBJ2-7, with no clear D. CDR3 size: 14 residues. CDR1 is SQVTM, CDR2 ANQGSEA, per germline. The V end was cut by 2 bases, the J end by 6 bases, with 17 bases between. In nucleotides, the CDR3 is TGCAGCGTTGAAAGGATCGGACCGACGGGCGAGCAGTACTTC. Translation gives CSVERIGPTGEQYF.

Regarding this clonotype: This clone may be a read error of a much larger clone one base away. This chain uses TRBV12-3 or TRBV12-4 with TRBJ2-1; 9 nucleotides agree with TRBD2. CDR3 length: 15 residues. DNA of the CDR3: TGTGCCAGCAGTTTCGCGGGAGGGCCCTACAATGAGCAGCTCTTC. It yields the protein CASSFAGGPYNEQLF.

The chain joins TRBV5-1 to TRBJ2-1, with TRBD2 identical over 15 bases. This CDR3 region has 20 residues. Germline trimming cut 4 bases from V and 0 bases from J; bases unmatched to any gene: 11. Germline V lookup: CDR1 SGHRS, CDR2 YFSETQ. CDR3 DNA sequence: TGCGCCAGCAGCCCACTAGGGACTAGCGGGAGGCGGAGCTCCTACAATGAGCAGTTCTTC. Its translation is CASSPLGTSGRRSSYNEQFF.